These 25 T cell receptor beta chains originate from one sample sequenced in a study of cytomegalovirus exposure and HLA in healthy donors. Both 60 Vbeta primers and 13 Jbeta primers went into the PCR. Profiled with immunoSEQ multiplex PCR; TCRdb holds only in-frame clones, not every one. The data show over 95,000 clones, 70% to 80% seen once. The sequenced material came from PBMCs. These receptors all come from a woman aged 40-49 years in good health and CMV-seropositive.

The genes are TRBV7-9 and TRBJ2-7; D gene unclear. CDR3 length: 15 residues. The V and J ends lost 5 bases and 4 bases respectively, with 18 bases between them. Germline V gene sequence: CDR1 SEHNR, CDR2 FQNEAQ (reference sequence). The CDR3 reads CASSRPQDMLYEQYF. As DNA, the CDR3 is TGTGCCAGCAGCCGTCCACAAGACATGCTATACGAGCAGTACTTC.

This clone appeared once. The chain has TRBV9 and TRBJ2-1, with 10 bases aligning to TRBD2. This CDR3 region has 16 residues. Trimming took 0 bases from V and 1 from J; bases not matched to a gene: 1. Germline CDR1 reads SGDLS; CDR2 reads YYNGEE. The CDR3: CASSVEAGGSYNEQFF. In DNA, the CDR3 is TGTGCCAGCAGCGTAGAAGCGGGAGGGTCCTACAATGAGCAGTTCTTC.

The J gene is TRBJ2-1, the V gene TRBV5-1; D might be TRBD1 (6 bases). CDR3 length equals 14 residues. Germline-derived CDR1 and CDR2 are SGHRS and YFSETQ. Trimming left V 4 bases short and J 1 base short, with 9 bases between. CDR3 in DNA: TGCGCCAGCAGCGCACAGGGTTCCTACAATGAGCAGTTCTTC. This translates into CASSAQGSYNEQFF.

This chain joins TRBV7-3 and TRBJ1-5; 12 bases match TRBD1. V shed 4 bases and J 0 bases; nucleotides not matched to a gene: 10. Germline CDR1 reads SGHTA; CDR2 reads FQGTGA. This CDR3 has 19 amino acids. CDR3 protein: CASSWTGTGGRYSNQPQHF. CDR3 in DNA: TGTGCCAGCAGCTGGACAGGGACAGGGGGCCGATATAGCAATCAGCCCCAGCATTTT.

CDR3 residues: CASSLVQGDEQYF. Written as DNA, the CDR3 is TGTGCCAGCAGCTTAGTTCAGGGGGACGAGCAGTACTTC. This chain joins TRBV7-3 and TRBJ2-7; 7 bases are shared with TRBD1. V shed 2 bases and J 5 bases; nucleotides not matched to a gene: 3. The germline CDR1 and CDR2 sequences are SGHTA and FQGTGA. CDR3 length equals 13 residues.

The chain uses TRBV10-3 and TRBJ1-5; 7 bases fit TRBD1. V was pared by 11 bases and J by 7 bases, with 8 bases of the junction left unmatched. Per germline, CDR1 ENHRY and CDR2 SYGVKD. The CDR3 is made up of 12 amino acids. The CDR3 reads CAAQTGKQPQHF. CDR3 DNA: TGTGCCGCCCAGACAGGGAAGCAGCCCCAGCATTTT.

This chain joins TRBV5-4 and TRBJ2-4; a weak D match, TRBD2 (6 bases). The germline gives CDR1 SGHNT, CDR2 YYREEE (reference sequence). Deletions cut 1 base from V and 0 bases from J, with 17 bases between. This CDR3 comprises 18 residues. This CDR3 is CASSLRAGNGGAKNIQYF. CDR3 DNA: TGTGCCAGCAGCTTGCGGGCAGGGAACGGGGGAGCCAAAAACATTCAGTACTTC.

The genes are TRBV4-2 and TRBJ1-1; D is unclear. The V and J ends lost 0 bases and 0 bases respectively, with 11 bases between them. CDR1 is LGHNA, CDR2 YNFKEQ, per germline. This CDR3 contains 16 residues. CDR3 sequence: CASSQEGYSMNTEAFF. The CDR3 bases are TGTGCCAGCAGCCAAGAAGGTTACAGCATGAACACTGAAGCTTTCTTT.

The gene calls are TRBV4-1 and TRBJ2-7, with D possibly TRBD2 on 5 matching bases. This CDR3 is built from 15 residues. Germline V gene sequence: CDR1 MGHRA, CDR2 YSYEKL. V was clipped by 4 bases and J by 4 bases, with 17 bases between them. Here the CDR3 reads CASSLADYSYYEQYF. Here the CDR3 DNA reads TGCGCCAGCAGCCTAGCCGACTACTCCTATTACGAGCAGTACTTC.

In this sample, this clone turned up a few times. The gene calls are TRBV19 and TRBJ1-1, with TRBD1 identical over 8 bases. The V and J ends lost 4 bases and 6 bases, in that order; junction bases with no gene match: 7. The CDR3 spans 14 residues. The germline gives CDR1 LNHDA, CDR2 SQIVND (reference sequence). The CDR3 DNA reads TGTGCCAGTAGTACTTACAGGGGGAAGGCTGAAGCTTTCTTT. The encoded protein is CASSTYRGKAEAFF.

V is TRBV13 and J is TRBJ2-1; D possibly corresponds to TRBD1 (6 bases). The length of the CDR3 is 14 residues. V was cut by 3 bases and J by 4 bases, with 10 bases left in between. The germline V gene has CDR1 PRHDT and CDR2 FYEKMQ (reference sequence). The CDR3 DNA follows: TGTGCCAGCAGCTTCCAGGGGAAATACAATGAGCAGTTCTTC. Amino acid sequence: CASSFQGKYNEQFF.

This sequence joins TRBV15 and TRBJ2-7; D perhaps matches TRBD2 (5 bases). Trimming stripped 0 bases from V and 1 base from J, with 22 bases between. The germline gives CDR1 LNHNV, CDR2 YYDKDF (reference sequence). This CDR3 region has 19 residues. Here the CDR3 reads CATSREAYPPQTGSYEQYF. DNA for the CDR3: TGTGCCACCAGCAGAGAGGCCTACCCACCCCAGACGGGATCCTACGAGCAGTACTTC.

The chain employs TRBV18 and TRBJ1-2; 7 positions match TRBD1. V trimming: 3 bases; J trimming: 4 bases; junction bases outside the gene matches: 8. The germline V gene encodes CDR1 KGHSH and CDR2 LQKENI. CDR3 length equals 15 residues. In DNA form, the CDR3 reads TGTGCCAGCTCACCGACAGGGACCGTGGGCTATGGCTACACCTTC. Translated, it gives CASSPTGTVGYGYTF.

The chain uses TRBV4-1 and TRBJ2-3, with 8 bases fitting TRBD1. Germline values: CDR1 MGHRA, CDR2 YSYEKL. The CDR3 runs 17 residues. V dropped 1 base and J dropped 1; count of bases not matched to a gene: 7. The CDR3 nucleotides are TGCGCCAGCAGCCAAGGGCAGCAGGGGGCGGGCACAGATACGCAGTATTTT. Translated, it gives CASSQGQQGAGTDTQYF.

The rearrangement links TRBV19 to TRBJ1-1, with D perhaps matching TRBD1 (5 bases). The CDR3 is 12 residues long. The germline CDR1 and CDR2 sequences are LNHDA and SQIVND (reference sequence). V lost 0 bases and J lost 12, with 11 bases in between. CDR3 loop: CASSIERTSSFF. For the CDR3, the DNA is TGTGCCAGTAGTATAGAGAGGACATCATCTTTCTTT.

This rearrangement joins TRBV30 to TRBJ2-1, with a possible D match to TRBD2 (6 bases). CDR1 GTSNPN and CDR2 SVGIG come from the germline V gene (reference sequence). The CDR3 is 15 residues long. V dropped 1 base and J dropped 2 bases, with 12 bases sitting between them. The CDR3 sequence: CAWSGGGTPYNEQFF. CDR3 DNA sequence: TGTGCCTGGAGTGGTGGGGGGACCCCCTACAATGAGCAGTTCTTC.

This chain joins TRBV2 and TRBJ2-7; a possible D gene is TRBD1 (6 bases). V was pared by 9 bases and J by 4 bases, with 13 bases between. The CDR3 is 12 residues long. Germline CDR1 is SNHLY and CDR2 is FYNNEI. The DNA for the CDR3 is TGTGCCAGTTTATTCCAGGGGTACGAGCAGTACTTC. This codes for CASLFQGYEQYF.

This rearrangement joins TRBV5-1 to TRBJ2-5; tentatively, D is TRBD2 (5 bases). Trimming removed 2 bases at V and 0 bases at J, with 8 bases between. Germline CDR1 and CDR2: SGHRS and YFSETQ. The CDR3 spans 14 residues. Here the CDR3 DNA reads TGCGCCAGCAGCTTACTAGTCAACCAAGAGACCCAGTACTTC. Translated, it gives CASSLLVNQETQYF.

The chain joins TRBV6-6 to TRBJ1-1; 10 nucleotides match TRBD1. Trimming at V came to 11 bases and at J to 4 bases, leaving 7 bases not matched to a gene. The germline CDR1 and CDR2 sequences are MNHNY and SVGAGI (reference sequence). The CDR3 is 13 amino acids. CDR3 amino acids: CALRDRGATEAFF. CDR3 in DNA: TGTGCCCTACGGGACAGGGGCGCCACTGAAGCTTTCTTT.

This clone was observed a single time. V usage is TRBV11-1 and J usage is TRBJ1-1; D is uncertain. V shed 5 bases and J shed 2 bases, with 12 bases lying between them. Germline V lookup: CDR1 SGHAT, CDR2 FQDESV (reference sequence). The CDR3 runs 14 residues. The CDR3 bases are TGTGCCAGCAGCGGGGATGGGAGAAACACTGAAGCTTTCTTT. It is translated as CASSGDGRNTEAFF.

This clone was counted a single time. This chain links TRBV19 with TRBJ2-2; D unclear. The CDR3 consists of 16 residues. The V and J ends lost 5 bases and 0 bases respectively, with 13 bases between them. Germline V gene lookup returns CDR1 LNHDA and CDR2 SQIVND (reference sequence). CDR3 in DNA: TGTGCCAGTAGTCCCTCGTGGCCCTCGAACACCGGGGAGCTGTTTTTT. It translates to CASSPSWPSNTGELFF.

This clone occurred a few times. The J gene is TRBJ2-3, the V gene TRBV4-2, with 10 bases fitting TRBD2. V shed 7 bases, J shed 4 bases, and the junction held 8 bases outside the gene matches. The CDR3 covers 15 residues. Germline V gene data show CDR1 as LGHNA and CDR2 as YNFKEQ. CDR3 bases: TGTGCCAGCAACCCAGCGGGGGGGAGGCCAGATACGCAGTATTTT. Translated: CASNPAGGRPDTQYF.

The chain couples TRBV7-6 to TRBJ1-2, with 12 nucleotides matching TRBD1. Germline values: CDR1 SGHVS, CDR2 FNYEAQ. This CDR3 has 17 residues. Germline trimming cut 3 bases from V and 8 bases from J; bases unmatched to any gene: 13. The CDR3 protein is CASSLDPGQGARNGYTF. Here the CDR3 DNA reads TGTGCCAGCAGCTTGGATCCGGGACAGGGGGCCAGAAACGGCTACACCTTC.

The chain joins TRBV30 to TRBJ2-7; D is ambiguous. The CDR3 spans 11 residues. The germline V gene has CDR1 GTSNPN and CDR2 SVGIG (reference sequence). The V end lost 5 bases, the J end lost 5 bases, and 10 bases lay between the germline ends. Here the CDR3 DNA reads TGTGCCTGGGGTAGAGTGCACGAGCAGTACTTC. Its translation: CAWGRVHEQYF.

The V gene is TRBV30, the J gene TRBJ2-1; 13 nucleotides line up with TRBD2. V lost 5 bases to trimming and J lost 8 bases; unmatched junction nucleotides: 9. CDR3 length equals 15 residues. From germline, CDR1 is GTSNPN and CDR2 SVGIG (reference sequence). For the CDR3, the DNA is TGTGCCTGGTGCCCTAGACTAGCGGGAGGCTATGAGCAGTTCTTC. This sequence encodes CAWCPRLAGGYEQFF.